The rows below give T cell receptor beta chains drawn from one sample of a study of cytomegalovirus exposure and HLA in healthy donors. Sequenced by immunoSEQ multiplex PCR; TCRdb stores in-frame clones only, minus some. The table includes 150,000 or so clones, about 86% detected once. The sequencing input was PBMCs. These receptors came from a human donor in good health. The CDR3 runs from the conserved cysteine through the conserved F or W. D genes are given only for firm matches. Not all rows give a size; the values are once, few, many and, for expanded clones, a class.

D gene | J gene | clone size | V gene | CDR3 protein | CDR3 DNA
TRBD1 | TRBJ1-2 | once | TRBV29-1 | CSTMRTGGGYYGYTF | TGCAGCACCATGCGTACAGGGGGTGGTTACTATGGCTACACCTTC
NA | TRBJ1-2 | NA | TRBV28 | CASSLLSAGRKGYTF | TGTGCCAGCAGTTTACTTTCCGCGGGCAGGAAGGGCTACACCTTC
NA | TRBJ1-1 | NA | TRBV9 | CASSEEQGNTEAFF | TGTGCCAGCAGCGAGGAGCAGGGGAACACTGAAGCTTTCTTT
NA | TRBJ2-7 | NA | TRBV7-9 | CASSLGQISSYEQYF | TGTGCCAGCAGCTTAGGACAGATAAGCTCCTACGAGCAGTACTTC
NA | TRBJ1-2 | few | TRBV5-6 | CASSYDSGYTF | TGTGCCAGCAGCTATGACAGTGGCTACACCTTC
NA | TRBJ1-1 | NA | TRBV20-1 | CSAEDSTEAFF | TGCAGTGCTGAAGACAGTACTGAAGCTTTCTTT
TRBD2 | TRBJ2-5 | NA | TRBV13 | CASSHGLAGGEETQYF | TGTGCCAGCAGCCACGGACTAGCGGGGGGGGAGGAGACCCAGTACTTC
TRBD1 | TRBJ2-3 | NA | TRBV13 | CASSLAGQATDTQYF | TGTGCCAGCAGTCTTGCGGGACAGGCAACAGATACGCAGTATTTT
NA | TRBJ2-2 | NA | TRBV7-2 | CASSLNGGAGTGELFF | TGTGCCAGCAGCTTAAATGGGGGGGCGGGCACCGGGGAGCTGTTTTTT
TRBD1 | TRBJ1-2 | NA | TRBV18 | CASSLTGDYGYTF | TGTGCCAGCTCACTGACAGGGGACTATGGCTACACCTTC
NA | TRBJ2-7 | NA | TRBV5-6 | CASSPNGRAYEQYF | TGTGCCAGCAGCCCAAATGGTCGAGCCTACGAGCAGTACTTC
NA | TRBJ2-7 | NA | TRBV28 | CASSFLGGEQYF | TGTGCCAGCAGTTTTCTTGGGGGGGAGCAGTACTTC
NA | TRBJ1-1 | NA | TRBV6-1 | CASSDRVTEAFF | TGTGCCAGCAGTGACAGGGTGACTGAAGCTTTCTTT
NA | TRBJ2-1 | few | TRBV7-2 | CASSLVPRSSYNEQFF | TGTGCCAGCAGCTTAGTCCCGCGGAGCTCCTACAATGAGCAGTTCTTC
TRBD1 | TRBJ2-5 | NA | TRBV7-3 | CASSPGTEETQYF | TGTGCCAGCAGCCCCGGGACAGAAGAGACCCAGTACTTC
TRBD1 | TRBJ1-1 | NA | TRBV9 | CASSTSKTGGEGLTEAFF | TGTGCCAGCAGCACTTCAAAGACAGGGGGCGAAGGGCTCACTGAAGCTTTCTTT
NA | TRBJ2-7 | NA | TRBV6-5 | CASSYRDNPYEQYF | TGTGCCAGCAGTTACCGGGACAACCCCTACGAGCAGTACTTC
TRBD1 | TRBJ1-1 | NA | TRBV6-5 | CASSPLSTGYHEAFF | TGTGCCAGCAGCCCTTTATCGACAGGGTATCATGAAGCTTTCTTT
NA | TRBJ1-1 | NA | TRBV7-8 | CASSLRTAWENTEAFF | TGTGCCAGCAGCTTAAGGACAGCCTGGGAGAACACTGAAGCTTTCTTT
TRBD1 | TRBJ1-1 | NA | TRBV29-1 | CSVSGQTGTEAFF | TGCAGCGTTTCGGGACAGACAGGGACTGAAGCTTTCTTT
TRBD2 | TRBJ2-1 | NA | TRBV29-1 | CSADSGERYNEQFF | TGCAGCGCCGATAGCGGGGAAAGATACAATGAGCAGTTCTTC
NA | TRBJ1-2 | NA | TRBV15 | CATSRSSLHGYTF | TGTGCCACCAGCCGTAGCTCCCTCCATGGCTACACCTTC
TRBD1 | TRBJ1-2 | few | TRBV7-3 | CASSLRTGDGYTF | TGTGCCAGCAGCTTACGGACAGGGGATGGCTACACCTTC
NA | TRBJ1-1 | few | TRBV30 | CAWSVDINTEAFF | TGTGCCTGGAGTGTCGACATTAACACTGAAGCTTTCTTT
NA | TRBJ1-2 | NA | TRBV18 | CASSPRTEQANYGYTF | TGTGCCAGCTCACCGCGGACAGAGCAAGCTAACTATGGCTACACCTTC
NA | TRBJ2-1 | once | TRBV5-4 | CASSLGGVRNEQFF | TGTGCCAGCAGCTTGGGGGGGGTAAGGAATGAGCAGTTCTTC
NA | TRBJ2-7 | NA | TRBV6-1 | CASSEGPESSYEQYF | TGTGCCAGCAGCGAAGGTCCGGAGAGCTCCTACGAGCAGTACTTC
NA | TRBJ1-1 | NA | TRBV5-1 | CASSPRAGTEAFF | TGCGCCAGCAGCCCGAGGGCGGGCACTGAAGCTTTCTTT
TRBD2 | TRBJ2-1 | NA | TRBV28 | CASSSSGRNWSEQFF | TGTGCCAGCAGCTCTAGCGGGAGGAATTGGAGTGAGCAGTTCTTC
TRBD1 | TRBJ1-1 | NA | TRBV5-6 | CASSSDRGKGTEAFF | TGTGCCAGCAGCTCAGACAGGGGTAAGGGCACTGAAGCTTTCTTT
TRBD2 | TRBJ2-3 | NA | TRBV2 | CASSEVAGTTDTQYF | TGTGCCAGCAGTGAAGTAGCGGGAACCACAGATACGCAGTATTTT
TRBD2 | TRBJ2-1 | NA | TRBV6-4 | CASSRLAGAYNEQFF | TGTGCCAGCAGCCGTCTAGCGGGAGCCTACAATGAGCAGTTCTTC
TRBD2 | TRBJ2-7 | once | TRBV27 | CASSSRTSVAYEQYF | TGTGCCAGCAGTTCACGGACTAGCGTAGCCTACGAGCAGTACTTC
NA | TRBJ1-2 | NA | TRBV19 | CASSKSGRANYGYTF | TGTGCCAGTAGTAAATCAGGTCGAGCTAACTATGGCTACACCTTC
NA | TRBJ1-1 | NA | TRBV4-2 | CASSQAGGEVNTEAFF | TGTGCCAGCAGCCAAGCCGGGGGTGAAGTGAACACTGAAGCTTTCTTT
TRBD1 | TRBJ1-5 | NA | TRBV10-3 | CAIGQGKPNQPQHF | TGTGCCATAGGACAGGGGAAACCAAATCAGCCCCAGCATTTT
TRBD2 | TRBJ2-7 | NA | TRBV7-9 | CASSSRTSGRALYEQYF | TGTGCCAGCAGCTCCCGGACTAGCGGGAGGGCGTTGTACGAGCAGTACTTC
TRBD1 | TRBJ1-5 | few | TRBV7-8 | CASSLDAGTGQVNQPQHF | TGTGCCAGCAGCTTAGACGCGGGGACAGGTCAGGTTAATCAGCCCCAGCATTTT
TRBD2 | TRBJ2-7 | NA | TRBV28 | CASSLGIAGVSSYEQYF | TGTGCCAGCAGTTTGGGAATAGCGGGAGTATCTTCCTACGAGCAGTACTTC
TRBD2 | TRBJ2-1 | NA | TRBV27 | CASSPLASPYNEQFF | TGTGCCAGCAGCCCACTAGCGAGTCCCTACAATGAGCAGTTCTTC
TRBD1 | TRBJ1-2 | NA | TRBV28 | CASSSGGAVTYGYTF | TGTGCCAGCAGTTCAGGGGGCGCGGTGACCTATGGCTACACCTTC
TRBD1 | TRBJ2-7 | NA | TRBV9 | CASTTGGTGEQYF | TGTGCCAGCACCACAGGGGGCACGGGCGAGCAGTACTTC
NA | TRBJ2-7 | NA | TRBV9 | CASSVSSDSYEQYF | TGTGCCAGCAGCGTGTCGAGTGATTCATACGAGCAGTACTTC
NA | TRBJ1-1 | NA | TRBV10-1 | CASRLGLNTEAFF | TGCGCCAGCCGACTGGGTCTGAACACTGAAGCTTTCTTT
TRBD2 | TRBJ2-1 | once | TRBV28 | CASSTSGPSYNEQFF | TGTGCCAGCAGCACTAGCGGGCCGTCCTACAATGAGCAGTTCTTC
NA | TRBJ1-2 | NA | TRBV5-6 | CASSLGLDVAYTF | TGTGCCAGCAGCTTGGGACTCGATGTTGCCTACACCTTC
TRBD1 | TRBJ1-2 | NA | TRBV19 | CASSMDRDGYTF | TGTGCCAGTAGTATGGACAGGGATGGCTACACCTTC
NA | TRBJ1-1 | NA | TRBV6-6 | CASSDSNTEAFF | TGTGCCAGCAGCGACAGTAACACTGAAGCTTTCTTT
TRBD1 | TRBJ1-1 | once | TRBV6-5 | CASSSGQGNTEAFF | TGTGCCAGCAGTTCGGGACAGGGTAACACTGAAGCTTTCTTT
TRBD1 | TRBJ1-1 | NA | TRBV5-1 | CASSLGQGWAEAFF | TGCGCCAGCAGCTTGGGACAGGGTTGGGCTGAAGCTTTCTTT
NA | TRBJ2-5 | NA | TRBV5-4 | CASSLSSQETQYF | TGTGCCAGCAGCTTGTCCAGCCAAGAGACCCAGTACTTC